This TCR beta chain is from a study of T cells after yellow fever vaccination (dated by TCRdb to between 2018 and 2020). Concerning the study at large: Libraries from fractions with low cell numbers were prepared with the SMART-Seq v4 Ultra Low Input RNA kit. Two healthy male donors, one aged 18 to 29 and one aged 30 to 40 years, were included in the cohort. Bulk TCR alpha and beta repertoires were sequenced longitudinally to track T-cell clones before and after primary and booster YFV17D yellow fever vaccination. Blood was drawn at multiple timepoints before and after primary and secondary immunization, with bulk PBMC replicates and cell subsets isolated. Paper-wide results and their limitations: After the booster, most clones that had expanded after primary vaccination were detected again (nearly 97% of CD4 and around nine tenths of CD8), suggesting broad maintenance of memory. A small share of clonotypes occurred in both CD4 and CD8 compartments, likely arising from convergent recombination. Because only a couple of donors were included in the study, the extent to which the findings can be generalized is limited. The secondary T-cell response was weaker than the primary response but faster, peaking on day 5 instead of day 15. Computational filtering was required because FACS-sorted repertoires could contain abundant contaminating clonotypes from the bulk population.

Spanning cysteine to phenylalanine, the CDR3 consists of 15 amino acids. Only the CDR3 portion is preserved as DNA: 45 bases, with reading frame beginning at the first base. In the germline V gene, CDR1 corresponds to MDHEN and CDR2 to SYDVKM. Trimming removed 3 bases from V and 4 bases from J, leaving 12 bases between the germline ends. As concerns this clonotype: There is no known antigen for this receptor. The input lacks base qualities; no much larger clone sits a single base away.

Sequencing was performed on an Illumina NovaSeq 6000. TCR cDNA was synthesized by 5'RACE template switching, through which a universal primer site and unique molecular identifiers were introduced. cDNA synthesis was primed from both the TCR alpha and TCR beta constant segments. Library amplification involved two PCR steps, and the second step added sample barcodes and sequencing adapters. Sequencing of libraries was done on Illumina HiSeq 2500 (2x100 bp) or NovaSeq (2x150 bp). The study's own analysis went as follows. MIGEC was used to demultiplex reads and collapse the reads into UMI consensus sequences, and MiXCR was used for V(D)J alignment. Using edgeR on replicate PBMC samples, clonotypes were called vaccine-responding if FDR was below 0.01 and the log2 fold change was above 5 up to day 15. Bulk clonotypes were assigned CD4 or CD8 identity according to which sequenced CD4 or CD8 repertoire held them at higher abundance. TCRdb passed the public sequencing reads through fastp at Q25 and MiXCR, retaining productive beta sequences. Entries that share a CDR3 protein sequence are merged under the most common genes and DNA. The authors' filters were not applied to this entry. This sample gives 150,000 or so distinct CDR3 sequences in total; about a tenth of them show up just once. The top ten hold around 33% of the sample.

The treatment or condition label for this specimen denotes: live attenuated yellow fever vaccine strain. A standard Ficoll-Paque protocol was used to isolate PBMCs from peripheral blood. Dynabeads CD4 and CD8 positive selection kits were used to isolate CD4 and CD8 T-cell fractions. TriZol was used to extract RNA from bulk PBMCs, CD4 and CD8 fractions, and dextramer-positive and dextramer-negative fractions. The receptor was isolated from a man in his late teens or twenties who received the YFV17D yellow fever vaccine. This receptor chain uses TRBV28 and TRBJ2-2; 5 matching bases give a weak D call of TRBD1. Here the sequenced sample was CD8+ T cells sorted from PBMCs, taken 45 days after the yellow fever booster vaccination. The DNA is TGTGCCAGCAGTTTGTCTGGGGCGGTCACCGGGGAGCTGTTTTTT. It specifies CASSLSGAVTGELFF.